The sequence of this TCR beta chain was determined in a study of spatial heterogeneity in lung cancer. Study-level background: In the raw reads, each unique TCR and UMI combination was present more than ten times on average.

Time point defined: sample taken at primary tumor resection. The donor group consisted of under 90 patients who had untreated, early-stage non-small cell lung cancer. CDR1 is MRHNA and CDR2 is SNTAGT in the germline V gene. The CDR3 runs 15 residues. V dropped 3 bases and J dropped 10; count of bases not matched to a gene: 10. TCRdb independently ran MiXCR on the 5' RACE reads; one entry per CDR3 protein. The sample yields around 3,300 distinct CDR3 sequences, around 9.5% seen once. The sequencing here drew on normal lung tissue next to the tumor, taken at surgery. The chain recombines TRBV6-4 with TRBJ2-1; 9 bases match TRBD2. The TCR comes from a male donor with early-stage non-small cell lung cancer. DNA of the CDR3: TGTGCCAGCAGTGAAAGTGGCGGGGGGGAGAGGGAGCAGTTCTTC. Amino acid sequence: CASSESGGGEREQFF.